A selection of T cell receptor beta chains follows, all from one sample in a study of T cell responses to AZD1222 COVID-19 vaccine. Measured with immunoSEQ multiplex PCR; TCRdb has only the in-frame clones, and not every one. The repertoire has about 150,000 clones, more than 90% of them found once; the top ten carry under 2%. Sequenced material: peripheral blood, taken on day 0 of AZD1222 vaccination. Receptors were obtained from an adult in good health. Both conserved end residues are trimmed from each CDR3.

v_call: TRBV28
j_call: TRBJ1-1
cdr3_aa: ASSLSGDGYWNTEAF

v_call: TRBV28
j_call: TRBJ1-2
cdr3_aa: ASSFRDRGYGYT

v_call: TRBV9
j_call: TRBJ2-7
cdr3_aa: ASSVSELLSYEQY

v_call: TRBV4-2
j_call: TRBJ1-3
cdr3_aa: ASSQEGHRSSGNTIY

v_call: TRBV7-9
j_call: TRBJ2-7
cdr3_aa: ASSRQGARGEQY

v_call: TRBV24-1
j_call: TRBJ2-1
cdr3_aa: ATMPGLAGGPRYNEQF

v_call: TRBV24-1
j_call: TRBJ2-2
cdr3_aa: ATSDPKGLAGGGELF

v_call: TRBV28
j_call: TRBJ2-2
cdr3_aa: ASSWGTANTGELF

v_call: TRBV7-2
j_call: TRBJ2-1
cdr3_aa: ASSLVASGSASSYNEQF

v_call: TRBV30
j_call: TRBJ2-4
cdr3_aa: AWSVENIQY

v_call: TRBV6-5
j_call: TRBJ1-2
cdr3_aa: ASRYTGDYGYT

v_call: TRBV30
j_call: TRBJ2-7
cdr3_aa: AWNRDRLYEQY

v_call: TRBV7-6
j_call: TRBJ2-7
cdr3_aa: ASSPKRQGAYEQY

v_call: TRBV4-1
j_call: TRBJ2-1
cdr3_aa: ASSQGPQRGPYNEQF

v_call: TRBV12-5
j_call: TRBJ2-7
cdr3_aa: ASGLGTGRGAYEQY

v_call: TRBV20-1
j_call: TRBJ2-5
cdr3_aa: SAHQETQY

v_call: TRBV2
j_call: TRBJ1-1
cdr3_aa: ASSNMGKGTEAF

v_call: TRBV15
j_call: TRBJ2-5
cdr3_aa: ATSRPGGQETQY

v_call: TRBV27
j_call: TRBJ1-4
cdr3_aa: ASDQTGTGEEKLF

v_call: TRBV9
j_call: TRBJ2-3
cdr3_aa: ASSVGLAGGTDTQY

v_call: TRBV7-8
j_call: TRBJ1-5
cdr3_aa: ASTFETGGNQPQH

v_call: TRBV7-9
j_call: TRBJ1-3
cdr3_aa: ASSQGSASGNTIY